Described below is a single T cell receptor beta chain sequence and its context. This clone occurred once. Its specific antigen is unknown. No base quality values were provided; no much bigger clone lies one nucleotide off. This specimen belongs to a study of blood T cell repertoires in COVID-19 (dated by TCRdb to the early 2020s). As for the study more broadly: The collaborator samples originated in the United States, Italy and Spain and spanned the acute and convalescent phases of COVID-19. The repertoires were made available in a free public database intended to serve as a resource for research on the immune response to SARS-CoV-2. The prospective study material was composed of cDNA or gDNA derived from T cells, B-cell-depleted T cells, or PBMCs. Subjects who had been exposed to COVID-19, were actively infected with it, or had recovered from it provided the deeply sampled blood TCRbeta repertoires that made up the dataset. Samples were obtained from the ongoing ImmuneRACE study (first 160 participants) and from about 1,300 subjects provided by 6 global collaborators. Sample metadata almost always included a de-identified subject ID, COVID-19 status, age in years and sex. Where available, HLA class I and class II types were obtained from metadata supplied by the sample provider rather than from assay-based typing. What the research found in general, with its limitations: How much clinical and demographic metadata was included differed by source and by participant, and the metadata was provided uncurated.

Collaborating institutions collected whole blood in K2EDTA tubes following their own protocols. For TCRbeta analysis, collaborator samples were shipped as frozen whole blood, as isolated PBMCs, or as DNA extracted from either sample type. CDR1 and CDR2 were assigned from the germline V gene as LGHNA and YSLEER. Including the terminal cysteine and phenylalanine, the CDR3 comprises 18 residues. The DNA shown is the 54-base CDR3, in frame from base 1. Here V drops 0 bases and J drops 3 bases, and the junction holds 9 bases not matched to any gene. TCRbeta CDR3 regions were amplified from genomic DNA by means of the immunoSEQ Assay, a bias-controlled multiplex PCR. Processing in the source paper ran as follows. Within the assay, amplification of reference gene primers was used to estimate how many nucleated cells each sample contained. To quantify the absolute abundance of each unique TCRbeta CDR3 rearrangement, sequence reads were collapsed and filtered. For each sample, productive Simpson clonality was calculated as the square root of Simpson's diversity index over productive rearrangements. TCRdb mirrors the immuneACCESS table, restricted to in-frame sequences. Some clones are absent from its copies; in checked studies, under half trace to an unresolved V gene, and the reason for the others is unknown. V and J calls and clone size are given by that table; D and trimming were obtained from the DNA. Counted in this sample were approximately 83,000 clones; over 80% of them appeared once. 3.4% of the sample comes from the top ten.

The rearrangement combines TRBV4-3 with TRBJ2-7, with 12 middle bases fitting TRBD2. The TCR comes from a man aged 50 or older with acute or convalescent COVID-19. Material for sequencing was peripheral blood. The nucleotide sequence reads TGCGCCAGCAGCCAAGATGGAGGACTAGCGGGACCGATCTACGAGCAGTACTTC. Its translation reads: CASSQDGGLAGPIYEQYF.